This T cell receptor (beta chain) was obtained from a study of T cell responses to AZD1222 COVID-19 vaccine. Germline lookup yields CDR1 DFQATT and CDR2 SNEGSKA (reference sequence). The ends were cut back, 3 bases at V and 4 bases at J, with 6 bases in the middle. The CDR3 loop spans 11 amino acids. Data came from immunoSEQ multiplex PCR; TCRdb stores just in-frame clones and leaves some out. Seen here are roughly 120,000 clones, around 92% observed once, and the top ten hold about 7.8%. On this clone: Its antigen is unidentified.

Study-level findings and limits: Within unmutated variant regions lay the reported targets of nearly half of spike-specific TCRs.

The sequencing here drew on peripheral blood, taken on day 0 of AZD1222 vaccination. This TCR was sampled from an adult in good health. The V gene is TRBV20-1, the J gene TRBJ1-1, with unresolved D. CDR3 loop: CSASHGTEAFF. DNA for the CDR3: TGCAGTGCTAGTCATGGCACTGAAGCTTTCTTT.